These 22 T cell receptor beta chains were all obtained from the same sample, sequenced in a study of cytomegalovirus exposure and HLA in healthy donors. Libraries were prepared by immunoSEQ multiplex PCR; TCRdb keeps only in-frame clonotypes and omits some of them. The repertoire holds some 140,000 clones, with 70% to 90% as singletons. Sequenced material: PBMCs. The origin of the receptors is a man younger than 35 in good health and CMV-seropositive.

This chain joins TRBV19 and TRBJ2-7; D may be TRBD1 (6 bases). The CDR3 covers 13 residues. The V and J ends lost 5 bases and 2 bases respectively, with 10 bases between them. Germline CDR1 is LNHDA and CDR2 is SQIVND (reference sequence). CDR3 loop: CASSQGLAYEQYF. The CDR3, as DNA: TGTGCCAGTAGTCAGGGGTTGGCCTACGAGCAGTACTTC. Combining the CDR3 with reference TRBV19 and TRBJ2-7 gives the whole variable domain DGGITQSPKYLFRKEGQNVTLSCEQNLNHDAMYWYRQDPGQGLRLIYYSQIVNDFQKGDIAEGYSVSREKKESFPLTVTSAQKNPTAFYLCASSQGLAYEQYFGPGTRLTVT.

The chain recombines TRBV2 with TRBJ1-2; 12 nucleotides agree with TRBD1. Trimming took 4 bases from V and 4 from J; bases not matched to a gene: 13. CDR1 and CDR2 (germline): SNHLY, FYNNEI. The length of the CDR3 is 18 residues. Here the CDR3 DNA reads TGTGCCAGCAGTGGAGCGGGACAGGGGGCCCTCGGCGGCTATGGCTACACCTTC. Protein product: CASSGAGQGALGGYGYTF.

The table lists this clone with a few counts. This specimen includes other DNA sequences encoding the same CDR3. The chain combines TRBV6-5 with TRBJ1-4; D is possibly TRBD1 (6 bases). V lost 0 bases to trimming and J lost 3 bases, with 11 bases between them. This CDR3 has 16 residues. Germline V CDR1 and CDR2: MNHEY, SVGAGI. Here the CDR3 reads CASSYSGAWANEKLFF. CDR3 DNA: TGTGCCAGCAGTTACTCGGGGGCTTGGGCTAATGAAAAACTGTTTTTT.

This clone occurred once. V is TRBV30 and J is TRBJ1-5; the D gene is possibly TRBD1 (5 bases). CDR3 size: 16 residues. Per germline, CDR1 GTSNPN and CDR2 SVGIG (reference sequence). V lost 1 base to trimming and J lost 2 bases, with 15 bases between them. The CDR3 is CAWSAGGARRNQPQHF. The CDR3 coding sequence is TGTGCCTGGAGTGCGGGAGGGGCGCGACGCAATCAGCCCCAGCATTTT.

This sequence joins TRBV5-8 and TRBJ1-6, with D possibly matching TRBD1 (5 bases). Germline loops: CDR1 SGHTS, CDR2 YDEGEE. The CDR3 length is 15 residues. V was trimmed by 4 bases and J by 7 bases, leaving 15 bases between them. The CDR3 protein is CASSSSGERNSPLHF. DNA for the CDR3: TGTGCCAGCAGCAGTTCGGGGGAACGGAATTCACCCCTCCACTTT.

A single count supports this clone. Within the sample, other DNA sequences also encode this same CDR3. The genes are TRBV9 and TRBJ2-7; 10 bases are a match to TRBD1. V lost 2 bases, J lost 0 bases, and 2 bases stayed unmatched. The CDR3 contains 15 residues. Per germline, CDR1 SGDLS and CDR2 YYNGEE. The CDR3 loop reads CASSVGQGDSYEQYF. The CDR3 DNA reads TGTGCCAGCAGCGTCGGACAGGGGGACTCCTACGAGCAGTACTTC.

In this sample, this clone turned up once. J is TRBJ2-1 and V is TRBV10-2; 12 bases map to TRBD2. V dropped 3 bases and J dropped 6; count of bases not matched to a gene: 6. This CDR3 is built from 16 residues. Germline CDR1 reads WSHSY; CDR2 reads SAAADI. The CDR3 nucleotides are TGCGCCAGCAGTGAATGGCTAGCGGGAGGGACCAATGAGCAGTTCTTC. It yields the protein CASSEWLAGGTNEQFF.

This clone was seen a few times. The CDR3 DNA is TGCGCCAGCAGCCTCCGACTAGCGGGAGAGACCCAGTACTTC. It encodes CASSLRLAGETQYF. This sequence joins TRBV5-1 and TRBJ2-5, with TRBD2 matching over 10 bases. Germline CDR1 SGHRS, CDR2 YFSETQ. The CDR3 has 14 amino acids. With V trimmed by 4 bases and J by 4 bases, 4 bases remained unmatched. The full variable domain, in which reference TRBV5-1 and TRBJ2-5 provide the parts outside the CDR3, is KAGVTQTPRYLIKTRGQQVTLSCSPISGHRSVSWYQQTPGQGLQFLFEYFSETQRNKGNFPGRFSGRQFSNSRSEMNVSTLELGDSALYLCASSLRLAGETQYFGPGTRLLVL.

This chain links TRBV27 with TRBJ1-1; D is uncertain. Trimming pared 4 bases from V and 0 bases from J, leaving 12 bases between. The CDR3 runs 15 residues. Germline values: CDR1 MNHEY, CDR2 SMNVEV (reference sequence). In nucleotides, the CDR3 is TGTGCCAGCAGTTGGTATTCTACAGTGAACACTGAAGCTTTCTTT. Translated: CASSWYSTVNTEAFF.

This chain joins TRBV5-6 and TRBJ1-1; the D gene is possibly TRBD1 (5 bases). The ends were cut back, 2 bases at V and 1 base at J, with 9 bases in the middle. CDR3 length: 14 residues. The germline gives CDR1 SGHDT, CDR2 YYEEEE. The CDR3 nucleotides read TGTGCCAGCAGCTTCGGGACTCAGAACACTGAAGCTTTCTTT. Residues: CASSFGTQNTEAFF. Supplemented by reference TRBV5-6 and TRBJ1-1, the full variable domain reads DAGVTQSPTHLIKTRGQQVTLRCSPKSGHDTVSWYQQALGQGPQFIFQYYEEEERQRGNFPDRFSGHQFPNYSSELNVNALLLGDSALYLCASSFGTQNTEAFFGQGTRLTVV.

The CDR3 reads CASSFWASGSKETQYF. The CDR3 nucleotides read TGTGCCAGCAGCTTTTGGGCTAGCGGGAGCAAAGAGACCCAGTACTTC. This chain joins TRBV5-6 and TRBJ2-5; TRBD2 aligns across 10 bases. The V gene end was trimmed by 2 bases and the J gene end by 3 bases; junction bases not matched to a gene: 7. The CDR3 spans 16 residues. Germline V CDR1 and CDR2: SGHDT, YYEEEE.

V gene TRBV23-1 combines with J gene TRBJ2-7; a possible D gene is TRBD2 (6 bases). TRBV23-1 is identified as an open reading frame with a role that is uncertain. Trimming removed 2 bases at V and 1 base at J, with 9 bases between. This CDR3 is 14 amino acids long. CDR3 residues: CASSQGTPSYEQYF. Here the CDR3 DNA reads TGCGCCAGCAGTCAAGGGACTCCTTCCTACGAGCAGTACTTC.

The chain employs TRBV5-6 and TRBJ1-1; 8 nucleotides match TRBD1. Looked up from germline, CDR1 is SGHDT and CDR2 is YYEEEE. CDR3 length equals 15 residues. Trimming cost V 3 bases and J 0 bases; bases outside gene matches: 4. The CDR3: CASSSRTGLNTEAFF. CDR3 DNA sequence: TGTGCCAGCAGCTCCCGGACAGGGCTGAACACTGAAGCTTTCTTT.

The chain employs TRBV18 and TRBJ2-2; D call uncertain. The CDR3 contains 15 residues. Trimming shortened V by 3 bases and J by 5 bases, and 13 bases separated the two germline ends. Germline lookup yields CDR1 KGHSH and CDR2 LQKENI. The CDR3 DNA is TGTGCCAGCTCACCCCGACTGGATGGTACCGGGGAGCTGTTTTTT. Translated: CASSPRLDGTGELFF.

The CDR3 DNA sequence: TGTGCCAGCAGCCTCGGACTAGAAAACATTCAGTACTTC. It is translated as CASSLGLENIQYF. This chain links TRBV6-5 with TRBJ2-4; TRBD2 matches at 7 bases. The germline CDR1 and CDR2 sequences are MNHEY and SVGAGI. The trim removed 6 bases at V and 5 bases at J, leaving 4 bases unmatched. CDR3 length: 13 amino acids.

The V gene is TRBV30, the J gene TRBJ2-7; a possible D gene is TRBD2 (6 bases). CDR3 length equals 14 residues. V gave up 2 bases and J gave up 2 bases, with 13 bases separating them. Germline V gene sequence: CDR1 GTSNPN, CDR2 SVGIG (reference sequence). CDR3 coding DNA: TGTGCCTGGAGTCCACCTCCGGGGGCCTACGAGCAGTACTTC. Amino acids: CAWSPPPGAYEQYF.

V and J are TRBV30 and TRBJ2-7; the D gene is possibly TRBD1 (6 bases). Trimming cost V 3 bases and J 0 bases, with 12 bases left between them. Germline V CDR1 and CDR2: GTSNPN, SVGIG (reference sequence). This CDR3 spans 14 amino acids. The CDR3: CAWRWGTLSYEQYF. In DNA form, the CDR3 reads TGTGCCTGGAGGTGGGGGACACTCTCCTACGAGCAGTACTTC.

This chain links TRBV7-8 with TRBJ2-1, with 13 bases lining up with TRBD2. CDR1 is SGHVS and CDR2 is FQNEAQ in the germline V gene. Trimming removed 5 bases from V and 0 bases from J; junction bases left unmatched: 13. This CDR3 region has 20 residues. The CDR3 DNA sequence: TGTGCCAGCAGCCGAGTTCCTGGGACTAGCGGGACTAGCTCCTACAATGAGCAGTTCTTC. Amino acid sequence: CASSRVPGTSGTSSYNEQFF. Together with reference TRBV7-8 and TRBJ2-1, the CDR3 gives the full variable domain: GAGVSQSPRYKVAKRGQDVALRCDPISGHVSLFWYQQALGQGPEFLTYFQNEAQLDKSGLPSDRFFAERPEGSVSTLKIQRTQQEDSAVYLCASSRVPGTSGTSSYNEQFFGPGTRLTVL.

The V gene is TRBV5-1, the J gene TRBJ2-1; 9 nucleotides match TRBD2. CDR3 length equals 13 residues. Germline loops: CDR1 SGHRS, CDR2 YFSETQ. The ends lost 2 bases at V and 10 bases at J; junction bases unmatched: 4. The chain's CDR3 is CASSFGGGEEQFF. The CDR3 nucleotides are TGCGCCAGCAGCTTTGGCGGGGGGGAAGAGCAGTTCTTC.

This chain connects TRBV6-5 to TRBJ1-1, with 9 positions matching TRBD1. CDR1 MNHEY and CDR2 SVGAGI come from the germline V gene. V trimming: 4 bases; J trimming: 0 bases; junction bases outside the gene matches: 6. The CDR3 length is 16 residues. The CDR3 reads CASSSWTGAMNTEAFF. CDR3 nucleotide sequence: TGTGCCAGCAGTTCCTGGACAGGGGCGATGAACACTGAAGCTTTCTTT.

This clone was seen only once. The chain carries TRBV15 and TRBJ2-7, with a tentative D call TRBD2 (6 bases). V lost 6 bases, J lost 2 bases, and 20 bases lay in between. Germline CDR1 and CDR2: LNHNV and YYDKDF (reference sequence). The CDR3 has 16 residues. The chain's CDR3 is CATSPGGNRRAYEQYF. The CDR3 coding sequence is TGTGCCACCAGTCCCGGGGGAAACCGTCGAGCCTACGAGCAGTACTTC.

This chain connects TRBV27 to TRBJ2-1, with a possible D match to TRBD2 (5 bases). This CDR3 comprises 12 residues. CDR1 is MNHEY, CDR2 SMNVEV, per germline (reference sequence). V shed 5 bases and J shed 10 bases, with 12 bases lying between them. The chain's CDR3 is CASSPRSGEQFF. The CDR3 region has the DNA TGTGCCAGCAGTCCGCGGTCGGGAGAGCAGTTCTTC.